What follows are 9 T cell receptor beta chains derived from one specimen sequenced in a study of T cells in Graves' hyperthyroidism and ophthalmopathy. Using RNA transcripts as the source, TCR beta CDR3 regions were amplified. The HTBI primer set drove a first-round RT-PCR of the TCR CDR3. From the multiplex PCR reads, TCRdb called clonotypes with MiXCR, one entry per CDR3 protein. The data show 450,000 to 500,000 distinct CDR3 sequences, about 20% seen once. Sequenced material: blood. The receptors were gathered from a woman between 65 and 79 years old with Graves' ophthalmopathy.

This clonotype was counted a few times. J is TRBJ2-7 and V is TRBV29-1; 8 nucleotides match TRBD2. Germline V CDR1 and CDR2: SQVTM, ANQGSEA. With V trimmed by 3 bases and J by 1 base, 2 bases remained unmatched. CDR3 length equals 13 residues. For the CDR3, the DNA is TGCAGCGTTGATTCGGGGGGGTCCTACGAGCAGTACTTC. Protein sequence: CSVDSGGSYEQYF.

The chain joins TRBV5-1 to TRBJ2-1; 7 bases are a match to TRBD2. CDR3 length: 16 amino acids. Germline V gives CDR1 SGHRS, CDR2 YFSETQ. With V trimmed by 3 bases and J by 0 bases, 6 bases remained unmatched. CDR3: CASSSGAGNSYNEQFF. The CDR3 DNA is TGCGCCAGCAGCTCCGGAGCGGGGAACTCCTACAATGAGCAGTTCTTC.

There are a few counts of this clonotype. The V and J genes are TRBV2 and TRBJ2-7; 9 positions agree with TRBD1. Germline loops: CDR1 SNHLY, CDR2 FYNNEI. With V trimmed by 5 bases and J by 4 bases, 9 bases remained unmatched. The CDR3 runs to 15 residues. CDR3: CASSIETGGVYEQYF. In nucleotides, the CDR3 is TGTGCCAGCAGTATCGAGACAGGGGGTGTTTACGAGCAGTACTTC.

This clonotype appeared many times. The rearrangement joins TRBV12-3 or TRBV12-4 to TRBJ1-1, with D possibly matching TRBD1 (5 bases). Trimming took off 5 bases at V and 6 bases at J, with 16 bases between the two ends. This CDR3 comprises 14 residues. As DNA, the CDR3 is TGTGCCAGCAGTCCTACCCCGGGGCGGTCTGAAGCTTTCTTT. It yields the protein CASSPTPGRSEAFF.

This clonotype was seen a few times. DNA for the CDR3: TGTGCCAGCAGTACAGGGGGATGGCGGGGGGAGCTGTTTTTT. Its protein is CASSTGGWRGELFF. This chain joins TRBV6-1 and TRBJ2-2; 8 nucleotides line up with TRBD1. This CDR3 comprises 14 residues. Germline CDR1 MNHNS, CDR2 SASEGT. Trimming at V came to 5 bases and at J to 8 bases, leaving 7 bases not matched to a gene.

The V gene is TRBV30, the J gene TRBJ2-2, with D possibly matching TRBD1 (5 bases). This CDR3 region has 13 residues. Trimming pared 4 bases from V and 1 base from J, leaving 7 bases between. Germline V gives CDR1 GTSNPN, CDR2 SVGIG (reference sequence). CDR3 protein: CAWNRGNTGELFF. For the CDR3, the DNA is TGTGCCTGGAATAGGGGGAACACCGGGGAGCTGTTTTTT.

This clonotype was recorded a few times. This chain uses TRBV6-2 or TRBV6-3 with TRBJ2-3, with 8 bases aligning to TRBD2. CDR1 MNHEY and CDR2 SVGEGT come from the germline V gene. The CDR3 is 17 residues long. Trimming took 6 bases from V and 3 from J; bases not matched to a gene: 14. For the CDR3, the DNA is TGTGCCAGCAGATATCCGGCGGGAGGCGAGTATACAGATACGCAGTATTTT. This encodes CASRYPAGGEYTDTQYF.

The J gene is TRBJ2-6, the V gene TRBV19; a possible D gene is TRBD2 (6 bases). The ends were cut back, 8 bases at V and 4 bases at J, with 18 bases in the middle. The CDR3 extends over 16 amino acids. The germline gives CDR1 LNHDA, CDR2 SQIVND (reference sequence). Written as DNA, the CDR3 is TGTGCCAGTCAGTTGCCGGGAGCCGCGGGGGCCAACGTCCTGACTTTC. As protein: CASQLPGAAGANVLTF.

This clonotype came up a few times. The chain carries TRBV28 and TRBJ1-1; no clear D. CDR3 length: 16 residues. Germline CDR1 MDHEN, CDR2 SYDVKM. Trimming removed 6 bases at V and 4 bases at J, with 21 bases between. The CDR3 DNA follows: TGTGCCAGCAGACCCTTGACGAAACCCTTGCCCACTGAAGCTTTCTTT. Its protein product is CASRPLTKPLPTEAFF.